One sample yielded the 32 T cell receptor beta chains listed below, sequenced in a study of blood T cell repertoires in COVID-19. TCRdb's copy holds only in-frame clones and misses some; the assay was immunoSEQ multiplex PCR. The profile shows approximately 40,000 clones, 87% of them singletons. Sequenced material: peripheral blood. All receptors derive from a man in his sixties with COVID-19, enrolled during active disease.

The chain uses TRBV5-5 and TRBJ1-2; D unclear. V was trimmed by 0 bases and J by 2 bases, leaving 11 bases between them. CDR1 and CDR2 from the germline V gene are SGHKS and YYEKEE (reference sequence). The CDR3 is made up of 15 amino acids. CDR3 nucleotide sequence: TGTGCCAGCAGCTTGGCCGGCACCGGGAACTATGGCTACACCTTC. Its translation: CASSLAGTGNYGYTF.

The CDR3 loop reads CASSSTGVGGIGDQPQHF. CDR3 nucleotide sequence: TGTGCCAGCAGTTCGACAGGGGTAGGGGGGATCGGTGATCAGCCCCAGCATTTT. The chain recombines TRBV27 with TRBJ1-5, with 8 bases matching TRBD1. Trimming at V came to 4 bases and at J to 5 bases, leaving 16 bases not matched to a gene. The CDR3 is 18 amino acids. Per germline, CDR1 MNHEY and CDR2 SMNVEV (reference sequence).

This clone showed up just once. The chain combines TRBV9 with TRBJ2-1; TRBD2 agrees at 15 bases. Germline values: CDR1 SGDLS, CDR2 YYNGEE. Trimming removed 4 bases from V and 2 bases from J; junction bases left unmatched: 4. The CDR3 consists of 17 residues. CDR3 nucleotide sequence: TGTGCCAGCAGCCCGGGACTAGCGGGAGGAACCTACAATGAGCAGTTCTTC. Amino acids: CASSPGLAGGTYNEQFF.

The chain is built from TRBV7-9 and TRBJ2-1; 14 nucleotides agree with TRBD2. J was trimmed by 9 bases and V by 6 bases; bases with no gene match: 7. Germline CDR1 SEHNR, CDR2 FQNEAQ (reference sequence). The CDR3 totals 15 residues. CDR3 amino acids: CASSLGLAGGGEQFF. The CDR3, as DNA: TGTGCCAGCAGTCTTGGACTAGCGGGAGGTGGTGAGCAGTTCTTC.

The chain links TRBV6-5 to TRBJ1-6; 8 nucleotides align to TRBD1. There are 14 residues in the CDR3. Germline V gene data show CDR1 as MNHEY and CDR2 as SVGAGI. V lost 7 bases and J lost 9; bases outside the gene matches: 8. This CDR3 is CASTNGQGASPLHF. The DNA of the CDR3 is TGTGCCAGCACCAATGGACAGGGCGCTTCACCCCTCCACTTT.

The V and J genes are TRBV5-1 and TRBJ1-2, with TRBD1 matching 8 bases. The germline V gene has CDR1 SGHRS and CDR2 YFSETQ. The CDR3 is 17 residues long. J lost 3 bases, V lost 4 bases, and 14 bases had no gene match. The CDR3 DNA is TGCGCCAGCAGCGGTCCGGGACAGGCATTCCAAGACTATGGCTACACCTTC. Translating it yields CASSGPGQAFQDYGYTF.

The CDR3 DNA reads TGTGCCAGCTCACCATGGACAGGGTACACCGGGGAGCTGTTTTTT. Its protein product is CASSPWTGYTGELFF. V usage is TRBV18 and J usage is TRBJ2-2; TRBD1 matches at 8 bases. The CDR3 loop spans 15 amino acids. Trimming took 2 bases from V and 3 from J; bases not matched to a gene: 2. The V gene's germline CDR1 is KGHSH and CDR2 LQKENI.

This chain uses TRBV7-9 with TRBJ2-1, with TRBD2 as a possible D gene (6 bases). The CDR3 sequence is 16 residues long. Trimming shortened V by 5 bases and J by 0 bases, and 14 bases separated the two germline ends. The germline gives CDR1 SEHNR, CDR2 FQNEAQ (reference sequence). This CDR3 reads CASSPRDGSSYNEQFF. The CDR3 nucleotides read TGTGCCAGCAGCCCCAGGGACGGGAGCTCCTACAATGAGCAGTTCTTC.

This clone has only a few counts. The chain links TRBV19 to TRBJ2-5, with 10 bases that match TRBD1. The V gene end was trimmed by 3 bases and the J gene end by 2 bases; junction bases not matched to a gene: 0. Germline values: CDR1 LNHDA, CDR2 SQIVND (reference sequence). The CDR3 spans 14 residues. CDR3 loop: CASSMDRGQETQYF. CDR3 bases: TGTGCCAGTAGTATGGACAGGGGGCAAGAGACCCAGTACTTC.

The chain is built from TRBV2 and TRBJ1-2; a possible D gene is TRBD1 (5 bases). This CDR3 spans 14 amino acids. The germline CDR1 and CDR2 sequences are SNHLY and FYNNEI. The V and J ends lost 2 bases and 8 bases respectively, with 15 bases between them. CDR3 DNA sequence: TGTGCCAGCAGTGAATTAGGCAGCCGGGGGGGCTACACCTTC. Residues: CASSELGSRGGYTF.

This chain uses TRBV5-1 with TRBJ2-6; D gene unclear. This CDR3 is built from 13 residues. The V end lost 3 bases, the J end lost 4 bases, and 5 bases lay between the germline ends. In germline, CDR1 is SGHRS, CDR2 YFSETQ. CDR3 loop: CASSSLGANVLTF. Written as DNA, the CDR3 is TGCGCCAGCAGCTCGCTAGGGGCCAACGTCCTGACTTTC.

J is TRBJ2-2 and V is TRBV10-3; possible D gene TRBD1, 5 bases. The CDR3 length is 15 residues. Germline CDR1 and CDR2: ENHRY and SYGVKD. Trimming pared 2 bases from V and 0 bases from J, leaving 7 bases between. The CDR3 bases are TGTGCCATCAGTGAGAGGGGCGCGAACACCGGGGAGCTGTTTTTT. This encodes CAISERGANTGELFF.

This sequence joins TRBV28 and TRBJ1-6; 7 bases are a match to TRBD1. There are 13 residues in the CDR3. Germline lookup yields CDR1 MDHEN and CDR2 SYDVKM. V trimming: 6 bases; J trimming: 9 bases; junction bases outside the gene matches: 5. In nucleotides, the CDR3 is TGTGCCAGCAGGAGACAGGGAGGTTCACCCCTCCACTTT. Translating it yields CASRRQGGSPLHF.

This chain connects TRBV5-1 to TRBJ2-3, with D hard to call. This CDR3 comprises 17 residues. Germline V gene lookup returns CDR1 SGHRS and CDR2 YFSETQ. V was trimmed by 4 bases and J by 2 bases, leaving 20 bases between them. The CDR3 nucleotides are TGCGCCAGCAGCCCGTGGTACTTTCGGGTCAACACAGATACGCAGTATTTT. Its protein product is CASSPWYFRVNTDTQYF. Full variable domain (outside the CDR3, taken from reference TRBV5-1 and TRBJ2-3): KAGVTQTPRYLIKTRGQQVTLSCSPISGHRSVSWYQQTPGQGLQFLFEYFSETQRNKGNFPGRFSGRQFSNSRSEMNVSTLELGDSALYLCASSPWYFRVNTDTQYFGPGTRLTVL.

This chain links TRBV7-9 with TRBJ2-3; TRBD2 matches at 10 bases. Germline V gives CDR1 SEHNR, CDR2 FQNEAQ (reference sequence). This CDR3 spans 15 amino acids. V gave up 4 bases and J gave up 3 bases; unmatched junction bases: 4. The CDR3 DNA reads TGTGCCAGCAGCTATGCAGCGGGAGGGACAGATACGCAGTATTTT. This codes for CASSYAAGGTDTQYF.

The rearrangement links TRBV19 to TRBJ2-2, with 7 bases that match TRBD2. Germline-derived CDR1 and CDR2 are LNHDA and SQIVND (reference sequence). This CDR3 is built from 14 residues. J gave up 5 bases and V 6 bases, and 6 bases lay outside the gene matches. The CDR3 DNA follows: TGTGCCAGTAGGGGGCAGGGAGGGACCGGGGAGCTGTTTTTT. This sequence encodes CASRGQGGTGELFF. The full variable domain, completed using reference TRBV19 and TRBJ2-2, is DGGITQSPKYLFRKEGQNVTLSCEQNLNHDAMYWYRQDPGQGLRLIYYSQIVNDFQKGDIAEGYSVSREKKESFPLTVTSAQKNPTAFYLCASRGQGGTGELFFGEGSRLTVL.

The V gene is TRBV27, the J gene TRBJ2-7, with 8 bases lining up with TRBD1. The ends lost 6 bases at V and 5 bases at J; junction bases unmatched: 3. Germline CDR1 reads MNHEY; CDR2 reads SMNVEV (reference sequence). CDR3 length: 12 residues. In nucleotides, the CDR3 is TGTGCCAGCAGGAGACAGGGGAACGAGCAGTACTTC. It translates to CASRRQGNEQYF.

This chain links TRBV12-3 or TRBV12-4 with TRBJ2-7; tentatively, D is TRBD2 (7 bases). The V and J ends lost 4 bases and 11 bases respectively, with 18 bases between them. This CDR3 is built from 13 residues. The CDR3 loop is CASSSRDTGGEYF. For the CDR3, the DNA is TGTGCCAGCAGTTCCCGGGACACGGGGGGAGAGTACTTC.

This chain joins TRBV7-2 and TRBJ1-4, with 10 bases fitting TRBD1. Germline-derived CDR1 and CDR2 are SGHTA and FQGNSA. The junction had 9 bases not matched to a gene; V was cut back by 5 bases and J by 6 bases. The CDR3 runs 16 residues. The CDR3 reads CASSLRRQGADEKLFF. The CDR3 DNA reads TGTGCCAGCAGCCTTCGGCGACAGGGGGCGGATGAAAAACTGTTTTTT. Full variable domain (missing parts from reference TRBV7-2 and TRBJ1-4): GAGVSQSPSNKVTEKGKDVELRCDPISGHTALYWYRQSLGQGLEFLIYFQGNSAPDKSGLPSDRFSAERTGGSVSTLTIQRTQQEDSAVYLCASSLRRQGADEKLFFGSGTQLSVL.

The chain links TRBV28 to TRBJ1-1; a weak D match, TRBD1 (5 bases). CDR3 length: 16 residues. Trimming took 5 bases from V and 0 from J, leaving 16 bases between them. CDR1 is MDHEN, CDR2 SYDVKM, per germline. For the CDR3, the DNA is TGTGCCAGCAGTCCCCTACAGGAACGATTGAACACTGAAGCTTTCTTT. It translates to CASSPLQERLNTEAFF.

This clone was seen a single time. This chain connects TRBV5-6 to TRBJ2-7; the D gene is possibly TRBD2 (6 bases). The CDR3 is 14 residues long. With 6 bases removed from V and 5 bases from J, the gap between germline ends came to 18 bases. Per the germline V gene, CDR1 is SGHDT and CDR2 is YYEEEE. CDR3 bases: TGTGCCAGCACCCCTTTGCATCGCGGGAACGAGCAGTACTTC. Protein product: CASTPLHRGNEQYF.

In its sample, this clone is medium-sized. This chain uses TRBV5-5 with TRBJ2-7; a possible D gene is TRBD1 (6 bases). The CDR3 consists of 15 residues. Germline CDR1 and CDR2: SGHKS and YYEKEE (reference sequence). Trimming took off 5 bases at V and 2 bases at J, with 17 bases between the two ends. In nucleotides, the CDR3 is TGTGCCAGCAGATACCGGGACACGAGGACCTACGAGCAGTACTTC. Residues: CASRYRDTRTYEQYF. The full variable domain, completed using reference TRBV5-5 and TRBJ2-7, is DAGVTQSPTHLIKTRGQQVTLRCSPISGHKSVSWYQQVLGQGPQFIFQYYEKEERGRGNFPDRFSARQFPNYSSELNVNALLLGDSALYLCASRYRDTRTYEQYFGPGTRLTVT.

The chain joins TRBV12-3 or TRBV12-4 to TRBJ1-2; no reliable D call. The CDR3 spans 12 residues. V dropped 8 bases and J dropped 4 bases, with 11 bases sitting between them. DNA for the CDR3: TGTGCCAGCTCATTGGGCGTCTATGGCTACACCTTC. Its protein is CASSLGVYGYTF.

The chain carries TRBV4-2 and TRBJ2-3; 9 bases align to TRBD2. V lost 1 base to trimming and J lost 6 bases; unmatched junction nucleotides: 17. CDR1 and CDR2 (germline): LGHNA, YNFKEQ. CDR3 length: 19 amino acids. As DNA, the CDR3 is TGTGCCAGCAGCCAAGCCTTGTCTGGCGGGAGGGCCTTTGAGGATACGCAGTATTTT. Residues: CASSQALSGGRAFEDTQYF.

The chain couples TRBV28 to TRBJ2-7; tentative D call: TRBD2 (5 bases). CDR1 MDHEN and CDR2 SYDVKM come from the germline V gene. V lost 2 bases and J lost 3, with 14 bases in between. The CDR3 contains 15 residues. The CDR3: CASSLGPSHNYEQYF. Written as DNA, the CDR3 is TGTGCCAGCAGTTTAGGTCCTAGCCATAACTACGAGCAGTACTTC.

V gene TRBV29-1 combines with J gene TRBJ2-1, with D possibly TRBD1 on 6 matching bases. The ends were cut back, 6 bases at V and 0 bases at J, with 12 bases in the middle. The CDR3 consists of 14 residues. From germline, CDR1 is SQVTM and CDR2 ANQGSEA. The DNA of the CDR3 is TGCAGCGTCCTATGGACAGACTCCTACAATGAGCAGTTCTTC. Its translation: CSVLWTDSYNEQFF.

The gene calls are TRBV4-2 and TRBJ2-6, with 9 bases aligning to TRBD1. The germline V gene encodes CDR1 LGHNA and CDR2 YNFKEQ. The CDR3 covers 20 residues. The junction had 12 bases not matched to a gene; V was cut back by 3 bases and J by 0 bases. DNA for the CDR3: TGTGCCAGCAGCCAGGGGGACAGGGAGGGTTCTAGCTCTGGGGCCAACGTCCTGACTTTC. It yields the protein CASSQGDREGSSSGANVLTF.

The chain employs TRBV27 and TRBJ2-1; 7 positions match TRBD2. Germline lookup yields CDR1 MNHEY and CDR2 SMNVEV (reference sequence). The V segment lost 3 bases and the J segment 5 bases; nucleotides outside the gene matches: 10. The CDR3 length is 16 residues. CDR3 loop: CASSLDPGLSNNEQFF. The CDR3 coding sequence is TGTGCCAGCAGTTTGGATCCGGGACTATCGAACAATGAGCAGTTCTTC.

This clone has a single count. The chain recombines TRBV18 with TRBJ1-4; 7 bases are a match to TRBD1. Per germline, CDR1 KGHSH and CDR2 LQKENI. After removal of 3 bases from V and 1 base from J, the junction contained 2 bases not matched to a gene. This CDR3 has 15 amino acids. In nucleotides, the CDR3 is TGTGCCAGCTCACCTCGACAGGGAACTAATGAAAAACTGTTTTTT. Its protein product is CASSPRQGTNEKLFF.

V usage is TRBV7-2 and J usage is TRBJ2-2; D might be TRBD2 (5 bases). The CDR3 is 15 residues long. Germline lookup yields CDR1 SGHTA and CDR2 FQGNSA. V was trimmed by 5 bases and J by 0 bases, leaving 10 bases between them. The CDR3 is CASSPDGTNTGELFF. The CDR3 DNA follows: TGTGCCAGCAGCCCGGACGGGACGAACACCGGGGAGCTGTTTTTT.

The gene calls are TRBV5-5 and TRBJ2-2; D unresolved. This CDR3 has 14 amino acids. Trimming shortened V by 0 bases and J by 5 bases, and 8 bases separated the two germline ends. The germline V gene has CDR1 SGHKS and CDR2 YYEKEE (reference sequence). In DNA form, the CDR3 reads TGTGCCAGCAGCTTGGCCGAGTATACCGGGGAGCTGTTTTTT. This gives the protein CASSLAEYTGELFF.

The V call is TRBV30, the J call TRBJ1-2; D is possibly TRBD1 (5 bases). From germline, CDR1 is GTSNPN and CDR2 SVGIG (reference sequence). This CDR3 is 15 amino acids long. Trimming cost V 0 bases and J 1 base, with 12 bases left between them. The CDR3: CAWSVAGNINYGYTF. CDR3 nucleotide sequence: TGTGCCTGGAGTGTGGCAGGGAATATTAACTATGGCTACACCTTC.